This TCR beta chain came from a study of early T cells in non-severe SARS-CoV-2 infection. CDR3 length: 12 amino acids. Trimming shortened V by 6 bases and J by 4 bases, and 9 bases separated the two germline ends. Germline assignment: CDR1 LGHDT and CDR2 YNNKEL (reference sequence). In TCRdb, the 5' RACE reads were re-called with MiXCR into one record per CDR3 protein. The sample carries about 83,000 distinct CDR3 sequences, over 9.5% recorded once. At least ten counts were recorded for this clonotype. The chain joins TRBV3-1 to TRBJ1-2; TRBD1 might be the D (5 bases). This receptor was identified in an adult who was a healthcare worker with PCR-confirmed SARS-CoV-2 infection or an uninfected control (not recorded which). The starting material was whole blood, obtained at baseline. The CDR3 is CASSPGSYGYTF. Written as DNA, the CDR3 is TGTGCCAGCAGTCCAGGGAGCTATGGCTACACCTTC.